This T cell receptor beta chain originates from a study of CD8 T cells in Susac syndrome. Trimming removed 2 bases at V and 0 bases at J, with 10 bases between. The CDR3 sequence is 15 residues long. Germline lookup yields CDR1 SGHRS and CDR2 YFSETQ. Study-wide results and caveats: Detection of Susac-specific public clones gave over 15 in total CD8+ repertoires and about 5 in CD8+ TEMRA repertoires.

It was with random hexamers that roughly 0.5 to 1 ug RNA was reverse transcribed. TCRdb reprocessed the immunoSEQ multiplex PCR reads via MiXCR and lists one record per CDR3 protein. The data contain 100,000 to 150,000 distinct CDR3 sequences, around 94% of them singletons. Points on this clonotype: Antigen: not known.

This chain joins TRBV5-1 and TRBJ2-3, with D hard to call. The sequence came from a human donor with Susac syndrome. Sequenced material: CD8+ T cells from PBMCs. The CDR3 spells CASSFPDLSTDTQYF. CDR3 sequence (DNA): TGCGCCAGCAGCTTCCCGGATTTGAGCACAGATACGCAGTATTTT. Full variable domain (rest looked up from reference TRBV5-1 and TRBJ2-3): KAGVTQTPRYLIKTRGQQVTLSCSPISGHRSVSWYQQTPGQGLQFLFEYFSETQRNKGNFPGRFSGRQFSNSRSEMNVSTLELGDSALYLCASSFPDLSTDTQYFGPGTRLTVL.